These 30 T cell receptor beta chains were all obtained from the same sample, sequenced in a study of cytomegalovirus exposure and HLA in healthy donors. This PCR relied on a set of 60 Vbeta primers and 13 Jbeta primers. Repertoires were generated with immunoSEQ multiplex PCR, while TCRdb's copy carries only in-frame clones and drops some. The top ten clones hold 2.5% to 3% of a sample with approximately 110,000 clones, 70% to 80% of them seen once. Sequencing was done on a sample of PBMCs. These receptors all stem from a woman under 30 in good health and CMV-seropositive.

V gene TRBV6-6 combines with J gene TRBJ1-2, with TRBD1 matching over 7 bases. V gave up 4 bases and J gave up 3 bases; unmatched junction bases: 11. This CDR3 contains 16 residues. Looked up from germline, CDR1 is MNHNY and CDR2 is SVGAGI (reference sequence). The CDR3 sequence is CASSSVRAGGDYGYTF. CDR3 nucleotides: TGTGCCAGCAGTTCGGTCAGGGCAGGGGGTGACTATGGCTACACCTTC.

V is TRBV6-1 and J is TRBJ2-7; weak D call: TRBD1 (5 bases). Trimming took 5 bases from V and 7 from J, leaving 12 bases between them. Per the germline V gene, CDR1 is MNHNS and CDR2 is SASEGT. The CDR3 totals 12 residues. CDR3 in amino acids: CASSSKGWEQYF. The CDR3, as DNA: TGTGCCAGCAGTTCAAAGGGGTGGGAGCAGTACTTC.

J is TRBJ2-1 and V is TRBV14; 11 bases fit TRBD2. Trimming removed 5 bases from V and 2 bases from J; junction bases left unmatched: 5. The V gene's germline CDR1 is SGHDN and CDR2 FVKESK. CDR3 length equals 16 residues. Written as DNA, the CDR3 is TGTGCCAGCAGCTGGCTAGCGGGAGGTCCCTACAATGAGCAGTTCTTC. Translation: CASSWLAGGPYNEQFF.

CDR3 bases: TGTGCCAGCAGTCCCTTGTACCAAGAGACCCAGTACTTC. This encodes CASSPLYQETQYF. V gene TRBV27 combines with J gene TRBJ2-5; D remains ambiguous. CDR1 is MNHEY and CDR2 is SMNVEV in the germline V gene (reference sequence). The CDR3 has 13 amino acids. Trimming shortened V by 5 bases and J by 0 bases, and 7 bases separated the two germline ends.

The chain combines TRBV4-1 with TRBJ2-3; the match to TRBD2 covers 12 bases. J was trimmed by 3 bases and V by 0 bases; bases with no gene match: 16. The CDR3 is 21 residues long. The germline V gene has CDR1 MGHRA and CDR2 YSYEKL. Here the CDR3 reads CASSQEPPNRIGLAGTDTQYF. In DNA, the CDR3 is TGCGCCAGCAGCCAAGAGCCTCCGAACAGGATAGGACTAGCGGGAACAGATACGCAGTATTTT.

The gene calls are TRBV14 and TRBJ1-3; perhaps TRBD1 as D (5 bases). The CDR3 is made up of 15 amino acids. V lost 5 bases and J lost 4, with 15 bases in between. Germline assignment: CDR1 SGHDN and CDR2 FVKESK. CDR3 DNA: TGTGCCAGCAGCTCGGTCACAGGTGCCGGAAACACCATATATTTT. Its translation is CASSSVTGAGNTIYF. Looking up the rest from reference TRBV14 and TRBJ1-3 gives the full variable domain: EAGVTQFPSHSVIEKGQTVTLRCDPISGHDNLYWYRRVMGKEIKFLLHFVKESKQDESGMPNNRFLAERTGGTYSTLKVQPAELEDSGVYFCASSSVTGAGNTIYFGEGSWLTVV.

The rearrangement joins TRBV5-1 to TRBJ1-1; 8 bases are a match to TRBD1. The CDR3 runs 16 residues. V lost 7 bases to trimming and J lost 8 bases; unmatched junction nucleotides: 19. Germline lookup yields CDR1 SGHRS and CDR2 YFSETQ. The CDR3 region is CASVRADRAGSEEAFF. Here the CDR3 DNA reads TGCGCCAGCGTGCGAGCGGACAGGGCCGGTAGTGAAGAAGCTTTCTTT.

The chain uses TRBV5-1 and TRBJ1-2; maybe TRBD1 (6 bases). CDR3 length: 12 residues. CDR1 SGHRS and CDR2 YFSETQ come from the germline V gene. Trimming cost V 5 bases and J 5 bases, with 10 bases left between them. The CDR3 is CASSLQGYGYTF. DNA of the CDR3: TGCGCCAGCAGTCTTCAGGGGTATGGCTACACCTTC. Full variable domain (outside the CDR3, taken from reference TRBV5-1 and TRBJ1-2): KAGVTQTPRYLIKTRGQQVTLSCSPISGHRSVSWYQQTPGQGLQFLFEYFSETQRNKGNFPGRFSGRQFSNSRSEMNVSTLELGDSALYLCASSLQGYGYTFGSGTRLTVV.

Worth noting for this clone: Within the sample, other DNA sequences also encode this same CDR3. The chain is built from TRBV19 and TRBJ2-7; 10 positions match TRBD2. Germline CDR1 LNHDA, CDR2 SQIVND (reference sequence). V dropped 3 bases and J dropped 2; count of bases not matched to a gene: 1. The CDR3 runs 14 residues. CDR3: CASSILAGAYEQYF. For the CDR3, the DNA is TGTGCCAGTAGTATCCTAGCGGGAGCCTACGAGCAGTACTTC.

V is TRBV9 and J is TRBJ2-1, with D possibly matching TRBD1 (7 bases). Germline V gene sequence: CDR1 SGDLS, CDR2 YYNGEE. V was clipped by 2 bases and J by 3 bases, with 12 bases between them. CDR3 length: 15 amino acids. The CDR3 DNA sequence: TGTGCCAGCAGCGTCGGCGGGACAGTCTACAATGAGCAGTTCTTC. Protein: CASSVGGTVYNEQFF.

The CDR3 nucleotides read TGCGCCAGCAGCCCTGGACAGGGGGATAACACTGAAGCTTTCTTT. It codes for CASSPGQGDNTEAFF. V is TRBV5-1 and J is TRBJ1-1, with 10 nucleotides matching TRBD1. CDR3 length equals 15 residues. CDR1 is SGHRS and CDR2 is YFSETQ in the germline V gene. V was pared by 4 bases and J by 2 bases, with 5 bases of the junction left unmatched. Combining the CDR3 with reference TRBV5-1 and TRBJ1-1 gives the whole variable domain KAGVTQTPRYLIKTRGQQVTLSCSPISGHRSVSWYQQTPGQGLQFLFEYFSETQRNKGNFPGRFSGRQFSNSRSEMNVSTLELGDSALYLCASSPGQGDNTEAFFGQGTRLTVV.

The DNA of the CDR3 is TGCGCCAGCAGCCAAGATACGGTGCAGGGGGCGAACACCGGGGAGCTGTTTTTT. Translation: CASSQDTVQGANTGELFF. The genes are TRBV4-1 and TRBJ2-2; 7 nucleotides agree with TRBD1. Losses at the gene ends were 0 bases for V and 0 bases for J; bases not matched to a gene: 7. Germline lookup yields CDR1 MGHRA and CDR2 YSYEKL. The CDR3 has 18 amino acids.

The chain recombines TRBV19 with TRBJ2-3; D is possibly TRBD1 (5 bases). V was pared by 9 bases and J by 2 bases, with 9 bases between. The CDR3 runs 12 residues. The germline V gene encodes CDR1 LNHDA and CDR2 SQIVND (reference sequence). The DNA for the CDR3 is TGTGCCAGCCGACAGAACACAGATACGCAGTATTTT. This sequence encodes CASRQNTDTQYF.

This chain uses TRBV6-1 with TRBJ2-1; TRBD2 aligns across 7 bases. Germline V gene sequence: CDR1 MNHNS, CDR2 SASEGT. The CDR3 runs to 15 residues. The V segment lost 8 bases and the J segment 7 bases; nucleotides outside the gene matches: 14. The CDR3 coding sequence is TGTGCCAGCGGCGGGGAAAGGGACTATCTGAATGAGCAGTTCTTC. It specifies CASGGERDYLNEQFF.

The chain combines TRBV5-1 with TRBJ2-5, with 7 bases identical to TRBD1. Losses at the gene ends were 4 bases for V and 5 bases for J; bases not matched to a gene: 8. CDR1 SGHRS and CDR2 YFSETQ come from the germline V gene. The CDR3 covers 14 residues. The CDR3 loop reads CASSEQGGGETQYF. The CDR3, as DNA: TGCGCCAGCAGCGAACAAGGGGGCGGGGAGACCCAGTACTTC.

This chain joins TRBV5-6 and TRBJ2-3; 14 nucleotides agree with TRBD2. The CDR3 runs 19 residues. CDR1 SGHDT and CDR2 YYEEEE come from the germline V gene. V gave up 0 bases and J gave up 2 bases; unmatched junction bases: 8. CDR3 region: CASSLVGTSGSADTDTQYF. In DNA, the CDR3 is TGTGCCAGCAGCTTGGTTGGGACTAGCGGGAGCGCCGACACAGATACGCAGTATTTT.

The rearrangement joins TRBV28 to TRBJ2-7; the match to TRBD2 covers 10 bases. The CDR3 extends over 16 amino acids. J gave up 5 bases and V 4 bases, and 11 bases lay outside the gene matches. CDR1 and CDR2 (germline): MDHEN, SYDVKM. For the CDR3, the DNA is TGTGCCAGCAGTTCCCGACTAGCGGGTTCTCTCCACGAGCAGTACTTC. Its protein is CASSSRLAGSLHEQYF. The entire variable domain, with the rest obtained from reference TRBV28 and TRBJ2-7, is as follows: DVKVTQSSRYLVKRTGEKVFLECVQDMDHENMFWYRQDPGLGLRLIYFSYDVKMKEKGDIPEGYSVSREKKERFSLILESASTNQTSMYLCASSSRLAGSLHEQYFGPGTRLTVT.

The chain uses TRBV19 and TRBJ1-2; TRBD1 matches at 9 bases. The CDR3 loop spans 15 amino acids. The V gene's germline CDR1 is LNHDA and CDR2 SQIVND (reference sequence). V shed 3 bases and J 4 bases; nucleotides not matched to a gene: 6. Here the CDR3 reads CASSIEGQGPYGYTF. The CDR3 DNA sequence: TGTGCCAGTAGTATTGAGGGACAGGGCCCCTATGGCTACACCTTC.

V usage is TRBV4-1 and J usage is TRBJ1-5; D gene uncertain. This CDR3 is built from 16 residues. Looked up from germline, CDR1 is MGHRA and CDR2 is YSYEKL. With 0 bases removed from V and 1 base from J, the gap between germline ends came to 10 bases. The CDR3, as DNA: TGCGCCAGCAGCCAAGATCATAGGCGGAGCAATCAGCCCCAGCATTTT. Translation gives CASSQDHRRSNQPQHF.

The chain recombines TRBV5-4 with TRBJ1-2; 10 positions match TRBD1. This CDR3 has 15 amino acids. V was clipped by 10 bases and J by 4 bases; unmatched bases: 13. CDR1 and CDR2 from the germline V gene are SGHNT and YYREEE (reference sequence). The CDR3 DNA is TGTGCCTACCTCCTCACCCGGGACAGGGGCTATGGCTACACCTTC. It codes for CAYLLTRDRGYGYTF.

The chain employs TRBV30 and TRBJ1-2, with D tentatively TRBD1 (6 bases). Trimming removed 3 bases from V and 7 bases from J, with 12 bases in between. The CDR3 runs 12 residues. Per the germline V gene, CDR1 is GTSNPN and CDR2 is SVGIG (reference sequence). CDR3 in DNA: TGTGCCTGGAGGGGGACAAGGAGTGGCTACACCTTC. It codes for CAWRGTRSGYTF. The full variable domain, with the rest looked up from reference TRBV30 and TRBJ1-2, is SQTIHQWPATLVQPVGSPLSLECTVEGTSNPNLYWYRQAAGRGLQLLFYSVGIGQISSEVPQNLSASRPQDRQFILSSKKLLLSDSGFYLCAWRGTRSGYTFGSGTRLTVV.

The chain links TRBV9 to TRBJ2-3; 8 positions agree with TRBD1. This CDR3 has 14 residues. The V gene end was trimmed by 4 bases and the J gene end by 1 base; junction bases not matched to a gene: 2. CDR1 and CDR2 (germline): SGDLS, YYNGEE. CDR3 amino acids: CASSWGQGTDTQYF. DNA for the CDR3: TGTGCCAGCAGCTGGGGACAGGGCACAGATACGCAGTATTTT.

The chain combines TRBV19 with TRBJ1-2; no clear D. Germline CDR1 reads LNHDA; CDR2 reads SQIVND (reference sequence). This CDR3 comprises 14 residues. V was trimmed by 2 bases and J by 6 bases, leaving 13 bases between them. The CDR3 protein is CASSIKVRSDGYTF. The CDR3 DNA sequence: TGTGCCAGTAGTATAAAGGTCAGGTCAGATGGCTACACCTTC.

The rearrangement links TRBV14 to TRBJ2-2; TRBD2 matches 11 bases. CDR3 size: 15 residues. The trim removed 5 bases at V and 5 bases at J, leaving 4 bases unmatched. Per germline, CDR1 SGHDN and CDR2 FVKESK. The CDR3 protein is CASSKRTSGTGELFF. CDR3 in DNA: TGTGCCAGCAGCAAAAGGACTAGCGGGACCGGGGAGCTGTTTTTT. The full variable domain, with the rest looked up from reference TRBV14 and TRBJ2-2, is EAGVTQFPSHSVIEKGQTVTLRCDPISGHDNLYWYRRVMGKEIKFLLHFVKESKQDESGMPNNRFLAERTGGTYSTLKVQPAELEDSGVYFCASSKRTSGTGELFFGEGSRLTVL.

V usage is TRBV19 and J usage is TRBJ2-7; 13 bases fit TRBD2. This CDR3 contains 21 residues. Unmatched junction bases numbered 21, after V lost 4 bases and J lost 3 bases. Germline V gene sequence: CDR1 LNHDA, CDR2 SQIVND (reference sequence). CDR3 DNA sequence: TGTGCCAGTAGTAACTCACCCGGGACTAGCGGGACCTCTAACGTGGACTACGAGCAGTACTTC. This encodes CASSNSPGTSGTSNVDYEQYF.

V and J are TRBV7-9 and TRBJ2-5; possibly TRBD1 for D (6 bases). V was cut by 4 bases and J by 5 bases, with 14 bases left in between. The V gene's germline CDR1 is SEHNR and CDR2 FQNEAQ (reference sequence). CDR3 length equals 14 residues. In nucleotides, the CDR3 is TGTGCCAGCAGCTACAACAGGGAGCGGGAGACCCAGTACTTC. Its translation is CASSYNRERETQYF.

In this sample, this clone turned up once. The chain links TRBV6-1 to TRBJ1-5; D not resolved. Germline lookup yields CDR1 MNHNS and CDR2 SASEGT. V was cut by 6 bases and J by 9 bases, with 15 bases left in between. The CDR3 has 13 amino acids. CDR3 nucleotides: TGTGCCAGCAGGACGACCGGAGCGGGGCCCCAGCATTTT. Translation gives CASRTTGAGPQHF.

The chain couples TRBV7-6 to TRBJ1-5; D might be TRBD1 (6 bases). CDR3 length: 17 amino acids. From germline, CDR1 is SGHVS and CDR2 FNYEAQ. Trimming removed 5 bases at V and 0 bases at J, with 17 bases between. CDR3 sequence reads: CASSRTGGPYSNQPQHF. As DNA, the CDR3 is TGTGCCAGCAGCCGAACCGGGGGGCCTTATAGCAATCAGCCCCAGCATTTT. The full variable domain, its missing parts supplied by reference TRBV7-6 and TRBJ1-5, is GAGVSQSPRYKVTKRGQDVALRCDPISGHVSLYWYRQALGQGPEFLTYFNYEAQQDKSGLPNDRFSAERPEGSISTLTIQRTEQRDSAMYRCASSRTGGPYSNQPQHFGDGTRLSIL.

V is TRBV9 and J is TRBJ2-7, with 7 bases matching TRBD1. The V gene end was trimmed by 4 bases and the J gene end by 4 bases; junction bases not matched to a gene: 8. Germline assignment: CDR1 SGDLS and CDR2 YYNGEE. The CDR3 consists of 14 residues. The CDR3: CASSPWDSPYEQYF. Here the CDR3 DNA reads TGTGCCAGCAGCCCATGGGACAGCCCTTACGAGCAGTACTTC.

The CDR3 bases are TGCGCCAGCAGCCAGGTAGCGGGAGATCGAGAGACCCAGTACTTC. This encodes CASSQVAGDRETQYF. The rearrangement links TRBV4-1 to TRBJ2-5; 9 bases fit TRBD2. The CDR3 loop spans 15 amino acids. V lost 3 bases, J lost 4 bases, and 6 bases stayed unmatched. CDR1 is MGHRA and CDR2 is YSYEKL in the germline V gene.